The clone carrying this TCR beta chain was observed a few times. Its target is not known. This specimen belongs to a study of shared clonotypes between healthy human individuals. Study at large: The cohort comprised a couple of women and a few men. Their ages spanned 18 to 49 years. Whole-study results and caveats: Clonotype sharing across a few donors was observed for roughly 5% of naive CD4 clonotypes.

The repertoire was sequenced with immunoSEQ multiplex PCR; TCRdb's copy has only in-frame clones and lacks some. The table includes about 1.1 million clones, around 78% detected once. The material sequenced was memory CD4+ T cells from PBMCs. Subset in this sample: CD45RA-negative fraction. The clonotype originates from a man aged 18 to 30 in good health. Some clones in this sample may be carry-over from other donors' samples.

CDR3 bases: TGTGCCAGCAGTGAGGGGCCTAGCCGAACTTACGAGCAGTACTTC. This translates into CASSEGPSRTYEQYF. The chain links TRBV25-1 to TRBJ2-7; D may be TRBD1 or TRBD2 (5 bases each). Germline V CDR1 and CDR2: MGHDK, SYGVNS. The V and J ends lost 3 bases and 4 bases respectively, with 16 bases between them. The CDR3 extends over 15 amino acids.